Below, 3 T cell receptor beta chains from the same sample are listed, as sequenced in a study of Graves' ophthalmopathy and Graves' hyperthyroidism. Amplified material comprised TCR beta CDR3 regions derived from RNA transcripts. An opening RT-PCR round employed HTBI primers and preceded a second-round multiplex PCR. TCRdb reanalysed the multiplex PCR reads using MiXCR and keeps one entry per CDR3 protein. The sample lists fewer than 350,000 distinct CDR3 sequences, roughly 15% seen once, with 9% to 15% in the top ten. Sequencing was carried out using peripheral blood. Every receptor here comes from an adult man with Graves' ophthalmopathy.

This clonotype was observed many times. This chain connects TRBV19 to TRBJ1-1; 9 bases are shared with TRBD1. The CDR3 totals 15 residues. Germline CDR1 is LNHDA and CDR2 is SQIVND (reference sequence). V gave up 5 bases and J gave up 0 bases; unmatched junction bases: 4. CDR3 in amino acids: CASSRDRVMNTEAFF. The CDR3 region has the DNA TGTGCCAGTAGTCGGGACAGGGTAATGAACACTGAAGCTTTCTTT.

This clonotype was seen repeatedly, ten times or more. The chain uses TRBV19 and TRBJ1-5; tentatively, D is TRBD1 (6 bases). The CDR3 runs 13 residues. Trimming left V 6 bases short and J 4 bases short, with 10 bases between. Germline loops: CDR1 LNHDA, CDR2 SQIVND (reference sequence). CDR3 bases: TGTGCCAGTAGAGGGGGTCCGAATCAGCCCCAGCATTTT. Translated: CASRGGPNQPQHF.

There are a few counts of this clonotype. The rearrangement uses TRBV3-1 and TRBJ2-7; D gene ambiguous. The CDR3 is 15 residues long. Trimming removed 1 base at V and 3 bases at J, with 13 bases between. CDR1 and CDR2 from the germline V gene are LGHDT and YNNKEL (reference sequence). The CDR3 reads CASSQVASVYYEQYF. Here the CDR3 DNA reads TGTGCCAGCAGCCAAGTTGCGAGCGTCTACTACGAGCAGTACTTC.